This T cell receptor beta chain was identified in a study of monozygotic twins with inflammatory bowel disease. Overall study results and limits: Compared with healthy co-twins, IBD patients showed reduced TCRbeta repertoire diversity by inverse Simpson.

Germline V gene lookup returns CDR1 MGHRA and CDR2 YSYEKL. The CDR3 is 18 residues long. A remark on this clonotype: Its matching antigen is unknown.

Using TCRalpha and TCRbeta cDNA, the researchers carried out two nested PCRs that lasted roughly 16 and 10 cycles. Reprocessing the 5' RACE reads, TCRdb reports a single entry for every CDR3 protein and omits DNA. The sample's table shows 300,000 to 400,000 distinct CDR3 sequences. Every single donor had an approximately 2.7 ml blood sample drawn. Blood samples, whole and unsorted for T cells, yielded the isolated total RNA. V gene TRBV4-1 combines with J gene TRBJ2-3; TCRdb lists TRBD2, though no DNA is available to test this call. Source material: blood. This receptor was taken from a human donor with ulcerative colitis or Crohn's disease, or a healthy co-twin of an affected twin (not recorded which). The CDR3 region is CASSQESGLAGLTDTQYF.